The rows below give T cell receptor beta chains drawn from one sample of a study of human T cells and chemical hapten exposure. TCRdb re-analysed the RACE reads in MiXCR, keeping a single row per CDR3 protein. The sample includes tens of thousands of distinct CDR3 sequences, 5% to 7% seen only once; the top ten take roughly 9%. This specimen consisted of whole blood, obtained in connection with sensitization to the hapten diphenylcyclopropenone (DPC). The receptors stem from a woman in her thirties with alopecia areata. Some clones in this sample may be carry-over from other donors' samples. The CDR3 runs from the conserved cysteine through the conserved F or W. The order of the fields is clone size, V gene, J gene, CDR3 length, D gene, CDR3 DNA, CDR3 protein. D genes are given only for firm matches. Not every row has a clone size; where given, it reads once, few, many or a size class.

many	TRBV5-1	TRBJ1-2	17	TRBD1	TGCGCCAGCCAACCGGGACAGGGGGCTCGAGGAGGCTATGGCTACACCTTC	CASQPGQGARGGYGYTF
few	TRBV4-2	TRBJ2-1	17	TRBD2	TGTGCCAGCAGCCAAGATTCGGGTAGCGGGGGGGACAATGAGCAGTTCTTC	CASSQDSGSGGDNEQFF
many	TRBV20-1	TRBJ2-1	20	TRBD2	TGCAGTGCTCCTGGAACAGGGGATCGCGGGGGGGCGAGCTCCTACAATGAGCAGTTCTTC	CSAPGTGDRGGASSYNEQFF
many	TRBV12-3/TRBV12-4	TRBJ2-1	14	-	TGTGCCAGCAGACCCGGGACTCCCGGCGAGGGCCAATTCTTC	CASRPGTPGEGQFF
many	TRBV30	TRBJ2-2	14	-	TGTGCCTGGGACAAGGACAGAATTACCGGGGAGCTGTTTTTT	CAWDKDRITGELFF
many	TRBV27	TRBJ2-7	13	-	TGTGCCAGCAGCAGGAAAGGAACCTACGAGCAGTACTTC	CASSRKGTYEQYF
-	TRBV7-2	TRBJ2-3	18	TRBD2	TGTGCCAGCAGCTTAGCGCGAGCGGGGGCGTATAGCACAGATACGCAGTATTTT	CASSLARAGAYSTDTQYF
-	TRBV20-1	TRBJ2-7	15	-	TGCAGTGCCGGAGCTCCCGCCGGGGAAATCTACGAGCAGTACTTC	CSAGAPAGEIYEQYF
-	TRBV28	TRBJ2-3	12	-	TGTGCCAGCAGTTTAGCCTCAGATACGCAGTATTTT	CASSLASDTQYF
-	TRBV27	TRBJ2-7	13	TRBD1	TGTGCCAGCAGTCTCAGGGGGAATGGCGAGCAGTACTTC	CASSLRGNGEQYF